The entry that follows covers one TCR beta chain sequence. What it recognizes is unknown. The sample originates from a study of CD8+ T cells in alopecia areata. Study context: The tofacitinib course ran for 6 to 18 months and was followed by 6 months off drug. Study-wide findings and caveats: Persistence in scalp and blood during tofacitinib was observed for many expanded lesional clones. Although TCR sharing was seen in mice, sharing across patients was less clear, possibly for HLA-related reasons.

The germline CDR1 and CDR2 sequences are SGHTA and FQGNSA. V dropped 1 base and J dropped 2 bases, with 11 bases sitting between them. The CDR3 has 15 amino acids. Treatment: oral pan-JAK inhibitor, 5-10 mg twice daily. PBMC-derived CD4+ and CD8+ T cells were sorted. The authors extracted RNA and reverse transcribed it into cDNA as the sequencing template. Sequencing was performed with immunoSEQ multiplex PCR; in TCRdb, only in-frame clones are kept and a portion is missing. Counted here are some 220,000 clones, approximately 57% occurring once; the ten biggest clones make up 1.6%. The chain combines TRBV7-2 with TRBJ2-5; D not certain. This TCR came from a human donor with alopecia areata. The sequenced sample was CD4+ T cells sorted from blood, obtained at week 4, from a patient treated with tofacitinib. The CDR3 bases are TGTGCCAGCAGCTTAGATTACGGCAGTCAAGAGACCCAGTACTTC. Translated, it gives CASSLDYGSQETQYF.